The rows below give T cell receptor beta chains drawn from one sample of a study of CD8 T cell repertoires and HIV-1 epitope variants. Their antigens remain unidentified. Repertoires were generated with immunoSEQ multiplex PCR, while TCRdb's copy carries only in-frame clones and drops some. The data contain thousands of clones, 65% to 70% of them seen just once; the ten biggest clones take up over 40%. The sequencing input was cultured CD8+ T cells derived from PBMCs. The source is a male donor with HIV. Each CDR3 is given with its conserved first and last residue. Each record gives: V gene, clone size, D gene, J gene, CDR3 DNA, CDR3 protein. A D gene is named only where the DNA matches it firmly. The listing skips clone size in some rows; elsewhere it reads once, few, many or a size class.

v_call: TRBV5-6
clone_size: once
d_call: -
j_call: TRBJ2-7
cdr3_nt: TGTGCCAGCGGGAGGCTCTCGCCCTACGAGCAGTACTTC
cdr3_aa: CASGRLSPYEQYF

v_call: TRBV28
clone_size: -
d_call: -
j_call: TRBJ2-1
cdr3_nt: TGTGCCAGCAGCCCACCTGACAGGTACAATGAGCAGTTCTTC
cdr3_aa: CASSPPDRYNEQFF

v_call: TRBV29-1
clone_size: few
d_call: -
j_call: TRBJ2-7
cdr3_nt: TGCAGCGTTGAAGATCGGACAGAAGGCTACGAGCAGTACTTC
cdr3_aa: CSVEDRTEGYEQYF

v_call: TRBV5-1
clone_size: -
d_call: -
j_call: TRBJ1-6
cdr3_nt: TGCGCCAGCAGCCCGGACGGACTCTTAAGCTCCTATAATTCACCCCTCCACTTT
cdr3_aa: CASSPDGLLSSYNSPLHF

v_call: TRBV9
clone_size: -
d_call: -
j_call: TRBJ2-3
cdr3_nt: TGTGCCAGCAGCGTAGGTGGGGGGAGCCGCACAGATACGCAGTATTTT
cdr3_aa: CASSVGGGSRTDTQYF

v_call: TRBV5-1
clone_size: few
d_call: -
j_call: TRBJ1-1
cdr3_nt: TGCGCCAGCAGCCTTGACAGTATGAACACTGAAGCTTTCTTT
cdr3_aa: CASSLDSMNTEAFF

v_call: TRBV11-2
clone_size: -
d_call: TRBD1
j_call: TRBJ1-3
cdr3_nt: TGTGCCAGCAGCCCTTGGACAGGGGAAAACACCATATATTTT
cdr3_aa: CASSPWTGENTIYF

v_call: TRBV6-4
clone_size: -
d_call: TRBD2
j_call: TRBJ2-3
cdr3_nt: TGTGCCAGCAGTGAGCGGGGGGGCACAGATACGCAGTATTTT
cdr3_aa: CASSERGGTDTQYF

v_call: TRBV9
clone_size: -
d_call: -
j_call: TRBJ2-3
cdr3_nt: TGTGCCAGCAGCGCTTCAGGGGATACGCAGTATTTT
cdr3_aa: CASSASGDTQYF

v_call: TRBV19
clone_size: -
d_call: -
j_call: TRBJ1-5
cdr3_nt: TGTGCCAGTAGTATAGGGGCCCCAGGAATTTATAGCAATCAGCCCCAGCATTTT
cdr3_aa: CASSIGAPGIYSNQPQHF

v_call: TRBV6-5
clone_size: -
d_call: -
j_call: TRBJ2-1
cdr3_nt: TGTGCCAGCAGTTACGGGGGGTCTGTTGAGCAGTTCTTC
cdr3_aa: CASSYGGSVEQFF

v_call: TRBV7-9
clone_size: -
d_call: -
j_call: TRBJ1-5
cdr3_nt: TGTGCCAGCAGCTTAGCGTTGGGGGAGCCCCAGCATTTT
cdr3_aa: CASSLALGEPQHF

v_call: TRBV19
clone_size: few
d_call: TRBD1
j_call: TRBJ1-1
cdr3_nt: TGTGCCAGTAGTGGAGACAGGGTCATCGCAGCTTTCTTT
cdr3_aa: CASSGDRVIAAFF

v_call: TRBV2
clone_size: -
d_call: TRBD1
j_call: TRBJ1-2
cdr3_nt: TGTGCCAGCAAAAGGGGGCCGGGCTATGGCTACACCTTC
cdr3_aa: CASKRGPGYGYTF

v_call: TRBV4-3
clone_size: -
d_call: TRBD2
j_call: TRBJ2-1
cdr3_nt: TGCGCCAGCAGCGCCTACTCGGGGGGGCCCGACAATGAGCAGTTCTTC
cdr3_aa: CASSAYSGGPDNEQFF

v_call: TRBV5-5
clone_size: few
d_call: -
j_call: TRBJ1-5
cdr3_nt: TGTGCCAGCAGCTTTGGAGCAGGGTCAAGTCCCCAGCATTTT
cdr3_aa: CASSFGAGSSPQHF

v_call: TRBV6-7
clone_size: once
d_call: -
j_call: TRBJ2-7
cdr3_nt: TGTGCCAGCAGTTACCGTTCCCCCCCCGTTGGGTTATGTCACGAGCAGTACTTC
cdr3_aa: CASSYRSPPVGLCHEQYF

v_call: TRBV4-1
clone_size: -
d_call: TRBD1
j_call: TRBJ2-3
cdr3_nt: TGCGCCAGCAGCCCGGGGACAGATCCGAAACCTAGCACAGATACGCAGTATTTT
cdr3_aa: CASSPGTDPKPSTDTQYF

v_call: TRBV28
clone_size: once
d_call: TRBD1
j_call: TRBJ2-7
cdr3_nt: TGTGCCAGCAGATACGGACAGGCGAGCTCCTACGAGCAGTACTTC
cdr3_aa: CASRYGQASSYEQYF

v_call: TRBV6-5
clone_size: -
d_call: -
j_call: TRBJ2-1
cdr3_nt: TGTGCCAGCTCGACCGCCGGTTACTCCTACAATGAGCAGTTCTTC
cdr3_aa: CASSTAGYSYNEQFF

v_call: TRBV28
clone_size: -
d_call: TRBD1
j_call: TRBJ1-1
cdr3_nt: TGTGCCAGCAGTCCCGGACAGGGGGCATCTGAAGCTTTCTTT
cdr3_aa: CASSPGQGASEAFF

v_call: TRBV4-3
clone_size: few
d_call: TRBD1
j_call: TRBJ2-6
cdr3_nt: TGCGCCAGCAGCCAGACAGGGGGCTCTGGGGCCAACGTCCTGACTTTC
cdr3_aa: CASSQTGGSGANVLTF

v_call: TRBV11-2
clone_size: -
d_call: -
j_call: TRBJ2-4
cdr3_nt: TGTGCCAGCAGCTTAGGGTGGGGCGGTAAAAACATTCAGTACTTC
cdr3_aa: CASSLGWGGKNIQYF

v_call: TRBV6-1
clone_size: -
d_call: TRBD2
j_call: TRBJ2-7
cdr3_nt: TGTGCCAGCAGTGTTGAGCGGGGGCTAAGCCACGAGCAGTACTTC
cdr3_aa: CASSVERGLSHEQYF

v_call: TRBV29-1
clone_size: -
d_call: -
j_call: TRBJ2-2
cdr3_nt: TGCAGCGTCCGGAATGGGAATACCGGGGAGCTGTTTTTT
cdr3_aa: CSVRNGNTGELFF

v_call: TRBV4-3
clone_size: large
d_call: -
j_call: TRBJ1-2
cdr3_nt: TGCGCCAGCAGCCAAGATCCCGTCGAACTCGACTATGGCTACACCTTC
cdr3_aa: CASSQDPVELDYGYTF

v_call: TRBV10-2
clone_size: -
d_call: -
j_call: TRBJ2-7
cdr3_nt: TGCGCCAGCGCCCCAGGCAGCCTTTGGGACGAGCAGTACTTC
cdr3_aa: CASAPGSLWDEQYF

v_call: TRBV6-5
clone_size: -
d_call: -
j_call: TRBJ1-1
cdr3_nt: TGTGCCAGCAGTTACTCGCAGATAGCTTTCTTT
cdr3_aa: CASSYSQIAFF

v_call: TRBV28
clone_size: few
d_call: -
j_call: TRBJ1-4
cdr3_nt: TGTGCCAGCACCCCACCACGTGGAAAACTGTTTTTT
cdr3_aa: CASTPPRGKLFF

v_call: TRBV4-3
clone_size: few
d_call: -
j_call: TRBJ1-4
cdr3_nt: TGCGCCAGCAGCCAAACCCTTAATGAAAAACTGTTTTTT
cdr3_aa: CASSQTLNEKLFF

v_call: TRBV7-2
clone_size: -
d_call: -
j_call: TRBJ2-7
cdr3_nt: TGTGCCAGCAGCTTACATTGGGGGGGCAGTTACGAGCAGTACTTC
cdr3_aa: CASSLHWGGSYEQYF

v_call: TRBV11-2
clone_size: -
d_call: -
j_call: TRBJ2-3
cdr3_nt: TGTGCCAGCAGCTACACAGATACGCAGTATTTT
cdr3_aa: CASSYTDTQYF

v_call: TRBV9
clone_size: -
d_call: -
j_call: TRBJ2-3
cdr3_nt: TGTGCCAGCAGCGTAGCTCTGGGGGCAGATACGCAGTATTTT
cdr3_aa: CASSVALGADTQYF

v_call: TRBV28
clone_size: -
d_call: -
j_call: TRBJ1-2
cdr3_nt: TGTGCCAGCAGTTTAGAAGGGTACCCACTTTGGGGCTACACCTTC
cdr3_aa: CASSLEGYPLWGYTF

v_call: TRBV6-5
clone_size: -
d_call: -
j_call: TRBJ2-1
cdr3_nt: TGTGCCAGCAGTCCAGACAGAACTCCCTACAATGAGCAGTTCTTC
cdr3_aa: CASSPDRTPYNEQFF

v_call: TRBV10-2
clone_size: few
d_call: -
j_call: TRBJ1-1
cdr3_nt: TGCGCCAGCAGTGAGTTGGAACTTTACACTGAAGCTTTCTTT
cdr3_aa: CASSELELYTEAFF

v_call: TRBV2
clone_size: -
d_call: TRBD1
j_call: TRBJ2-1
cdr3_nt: TGTGCCGGCCTGGCAGGGGGCTCGTACAATGAGCAGTTCTTC
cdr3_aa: CAGLAGGSYNEQFF

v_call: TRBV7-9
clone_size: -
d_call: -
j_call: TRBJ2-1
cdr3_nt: TGTGCCAGCAGCTTAGATCCGGATGAGCAGTTCTTC
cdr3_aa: CASSLDPDEQFF

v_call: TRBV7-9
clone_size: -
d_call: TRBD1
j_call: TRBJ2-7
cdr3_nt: TGTGCCAGCAGCTTGACAGGGGCAGCCGAGCAGTACTTC
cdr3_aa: CASSLTGAAEQYF